This T cell receptor (beta chain) was identified in a study of T cells in Graves' hyperthyroidism and ophthalmopathy. Whole-study results and caveats: From stable hyperthyroidism, ophthalmopathy was set apart by a 13 V-J model.

Trimming pared 1 base from V and 6 bases from J, leaving 15 bases between. This CDR3 comprises 15 residues. Per germline, CDR1 LGHNA and CDR2 YNFKEQ. This clonotype was seen repeatedly, ten times or more. The antigen is undetermined. TCR beta CDR3 regions were amplified from RNA transcripts. When the TCR CDR3 underwent first-round RT-PCR, the HTBI primer set was used. TCRdb used MiXCR to reprocess the multiplex PCR reads, holding one entry per CDR3 protein. The profile shows about 200,000 distinct CDR3 sequences, around 20% of them singletons. PBMCs were obtained from over 8.5 ml fresh peripheral blood.

The chain carries TRBV4-2 and TRBJ1-2; a possible D gene is TRBD1 (5 bases). The sequencing sample was made of blood. This TCR derives from a man aged 35 to 55 with Graves' hyperthyroidism. DNA of the CDR3: TGTGCCAGCAGCCAAGCGGGGGACGGATCGGATGGCTACACCTTC. Translation gives CASSQAGDGSDGYTF.